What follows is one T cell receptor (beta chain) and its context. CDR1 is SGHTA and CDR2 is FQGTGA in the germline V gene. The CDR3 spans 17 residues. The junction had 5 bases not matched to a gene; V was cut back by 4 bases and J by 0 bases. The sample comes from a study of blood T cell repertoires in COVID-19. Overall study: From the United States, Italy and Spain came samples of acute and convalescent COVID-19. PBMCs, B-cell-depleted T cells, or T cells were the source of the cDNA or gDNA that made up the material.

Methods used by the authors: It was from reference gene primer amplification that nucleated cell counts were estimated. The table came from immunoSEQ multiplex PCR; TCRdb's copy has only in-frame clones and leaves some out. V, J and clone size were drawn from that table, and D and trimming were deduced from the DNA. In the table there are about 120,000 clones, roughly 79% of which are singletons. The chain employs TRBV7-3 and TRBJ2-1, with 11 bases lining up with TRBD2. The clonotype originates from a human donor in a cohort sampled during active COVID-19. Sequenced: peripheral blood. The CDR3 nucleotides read TGTGCCAGCAGCTGGGGACTAGCGGACCCCTCCTACAATGAGCAGTTCTTC. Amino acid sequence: CASSWGLADPSYNEQFF.